A selection of T cell receptor beta chains follows, all from one sample in a study of regulatory T cells in long-lasting Graves disease. TCRdb redid the calling of the multiplex PCR reads with MiXCR, one entry per CDR3 protein. The top ten clones hold about 12% of a sample with about 560,000 distinct CDR3 sequences, 15% to 20% of them seen once. The data were also submitted as part of a second study, on T cells in Graves' hyperthyroidism and ophthalmopathy.

The material sequenced was peripheral blood mononuclear cells (PBMCs), taken at new diagnosis, from a patient treated with antithyroid drugs. The origin of the receptors is a man younger than 30 with Graves disease. Both conserved end residues are part of each CDR3. D genes are given only for firm matches. Part of the rows lack a size; the others show once, few, many or a class for expanded clones.

>TRBV2|many|.|TRBJ2-1
TGTGCCAGCAGTGATCCCCCTGAGCAGTTCTTC
CASSDPPEQFF
>TRBV7-9|many|.|TRBJ2-1
TGTGCCAGCAGCTTGCCATTTGCAGGCTCGGACAATGAGCAGTTCTTC
CASSLPFAGSDNEQFF
>TRBV10-3|.|.|TRBJ2-1
TGTGCCATCAGTTTGGCCTCTGTTGGGGATGAGCAGTTCTTC
CAISLASVGDEQFF
>TRBV7-3|few|.|TRBJ2-1
TGTGCCAGCAGCTTCCTAGGAGCCAATGAGCAGTTCTTC
CASSFLGANEQFF
>TRBV29-1|many|.|TRBJ1-1
TGCAGCGCCGGGGATCTAGGGAGTGCTGAAGCTTTCTTT
CSAGDLGSAEAFF
>TRBV5-1|many|.|TRBJ2-3
TGCGCCAGCAGCCCCGGGGCCGGCACAGATACGCAGTATTTT
CASSPGAGTDTQYF
>TRBV12-3/TRBV12-4|few|TRBD2|TRBJ2-1
TGTGCCAGCAGTGAGGGACTAGCGGGCTTTGACGGTGAGCAGTTCTTC
CASSEGLAGFDGEQFF
>TRBV7-6|.|TRBD2|TRBJ2-7
TGTGCCAGCAGCGGGGGGGGACTAGAGCCCTACGAGCAGTACTTC
CASSGGGLEPYEQYF
>TRBV5-1|.|.|TRBJ2-3
TGCGCCAGCAGCTTGTGGCAAAGCACAGATACGCAGTATTTT
CASSLWQSTDTQYF
>TRBV2|many|.|TRBJ2-7
TGTGCCAGCAGTGGAACCGGGACGTTGAGGCTGTACTTC
CASSGTGTLRLYF
>TRBV9|few|.|TRBJ2-2
TGTGCCAGCAGCGTAGGAGGGACTTCGAACTTGGGGGTCGGCGGGGAGCTGTTTTTT
CASSVGGTSNLGVGGELFF
>TRBV9|few|.|TRBJ2-7
TGTGCCAGCAGCGTAGGCGGGGTAGGCTCCTACGAGCAGTACTTC
CASSVGGVGSYEQYF
>TRBV2|many|.|TRBJ2-7
TGTGCCAGCAGTGAATCGGGCGAGCAGTACTTC
CASSESGEQYF
>TRBV15|few|.|TRBJ2-4
TGTGCCACCAGCAGTGATCGGGGAGCCAAAAACATTCAGTACTTC
CATSSDRGAKNIQYF
>TRBV18|many|.|TRBJ2-7
TGTGCCAGCTCACCAGGGGATTCCCCCTACGAGCAGTACTTC
CASSPGDSPYEQYF
>TRBV28|many|TRBD2|TRBJ2-7
TGTGCCAGCAGTCCACTCCCAAGCGGGGGCTCCTACGAGCAGTACTTC
CASSPLPSGGSYEQYF
>TRBV4-1|few|.|TRBJ2-7
TGCGCCAGCAGCCCGCCCGCTGCCTACGAGCAGTACTTC
CASSPPAAYEQYF
>TRBV28|many|.|TRBJ2-1
TGTGCCAGCAGCAATCCTCAGAGGGCAGCCAATGAGCAGTTCTTC
CASSNPQRAANEQFF
>TRBV7-9|few|.|TRBJ1-4
TGTGCCAGCAGCTCTTATGGGACGGTAGAAAAACTGTTTTTT
CASSSYGTVEKLFF
>TRBV6-1|.|.|TRBJ1-3
TGTGCCAGCAGAAGTCAGGGTGGAGGAAACACCATATATTTT
CASRSQGGGNTIYF
>TRBV12-3/TRBV12-4|few|.|TRBJ2-3
TGTGCCAGCAGTTCCCTCGGAGTAGATACGCAGTATTTT
CASSSLGVDTQYF
>TRBV28|few|.|TRBJ2-4
TGTGCCAGCCTACAAGACAATGGGGCCAAAAACATTCAGTACTTC
CASLQDNGAKNIQYF
>TRBV2|few|.|TRBJ1-2
TGTGCCAGCAGCGATGATGGCTACACCTTC
CASSDDGYTF